This TCR beta chain was retrieved from a study of CD8+ T cells in alopecia areata. Study details: Tofacitinib therapy lasting 6 to 18 months was followed by 6 months off drug.

The treatment: oral pan-JAK inhibitor, 5-10 mg twice daily. Trimming stripped 3 bases from V and 10 bases from J, with 7 bases between. This CDR3 spans 11 amino acids. Germline V CDR1 and CDR2: LNHDA, SQIVND (reference sequence). The table lists this clone with many counts. What it binds is not known. Overall study results and limits: Scalp lesions, especially in alopecia totalis/universalis, had higher clonality than normal scalp.

The authors extracted RNA and reverse transcribed it into cDNA as the sequencing template. Repertoires were generated with immunoSEQ multiplex PCR, while TCRdb's copy carries only in-frame clones and drops some. The sample holds over 150,000 clones; less than 70% are singletons and the top ten take 10% to 12%. This material consisted of CD8+ T cells sorted from blood, taken at week 24, from a patient treated with tofacitinib. The sequence derives from a human donor with alopecia areata. J is TRBJ2-1 and V is TRBV19; no reliable D call. The CDR3 nucleotides read TGTGCCAGTAGTATGGGTGCGGAGCAGTTCTTC. It specifies CASSMGAEQFF. The variable domain in full, completed from reference TRBV19 and TRBJ2-1, reads DGGITQSPKYLFRKEGQNVTLSCEQNLNHDAMYWYRQDPGQGLRLIYYSQIVNDFQKGDIAEGYSVSREKKESFPLTVTSAQKNPTAFYLCASSMGAEQFFGPGTRLTVL.